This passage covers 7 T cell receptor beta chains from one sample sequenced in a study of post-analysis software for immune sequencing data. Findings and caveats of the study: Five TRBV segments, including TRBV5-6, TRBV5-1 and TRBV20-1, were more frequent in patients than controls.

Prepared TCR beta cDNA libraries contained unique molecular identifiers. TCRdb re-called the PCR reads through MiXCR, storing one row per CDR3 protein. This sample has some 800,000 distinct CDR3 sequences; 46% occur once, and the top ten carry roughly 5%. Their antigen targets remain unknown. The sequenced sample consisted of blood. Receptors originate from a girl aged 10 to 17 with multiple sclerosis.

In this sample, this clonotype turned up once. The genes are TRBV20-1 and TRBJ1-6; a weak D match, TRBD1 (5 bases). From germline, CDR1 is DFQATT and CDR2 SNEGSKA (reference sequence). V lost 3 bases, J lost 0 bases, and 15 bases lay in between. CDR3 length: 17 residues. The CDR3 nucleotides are TGCAGTGCTAGGCCGGACACCTCCCTCTCCTATAATTCACCCCTCCACTTT. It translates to CSARPDTSLSYNSPLHF.

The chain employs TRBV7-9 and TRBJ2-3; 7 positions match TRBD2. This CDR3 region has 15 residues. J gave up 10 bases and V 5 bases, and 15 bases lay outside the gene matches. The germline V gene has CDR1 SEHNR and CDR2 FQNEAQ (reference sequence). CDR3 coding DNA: TGTGCCAGCAGCCTCCCACTAGCAGGGAGGGGTGCGCAGTATTTT. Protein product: CASSLPLAGRGAQYF. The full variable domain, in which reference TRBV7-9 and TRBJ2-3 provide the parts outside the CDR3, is DTGVSQNPRHKITKRGQNVTFRCDPISEHNRLYWYRQTLGQGPEFLTYFQNEAQLEKSRLLSDRFSAERPKGSFSTLEIQRTEQGDSAMYLCASSLPLAGRGAQYFGPGTRLTVL.

This chain's CDR3 is CASSFKDSHVYEQYF. The CDR3 DNA is TGCGCCAGCAGTTTTAAGGACAGCCACGTGTACGAGCAGTACTTC. The chain recombines TRBV5-1 with TRBJ2-7, with D possibly matching TRBD1 (6 bases). The CDR3 totals 15 residues. Germline V gene lookup returns CDR1 SGHRS and CDR2 YFSETQ. V was trimmed by 5 bases and J by 4 bases, leaving 19 bases between them. The full variable domain, in which reference TRBV5-1 and TRBJ2-7 provide the parts outside the CDR3, is KAGVTQTPRYLIKTRGQQVTLSCSPISGHRSVSWYQQTPGQGLQFLFEYFSETQRNKGNFPGRFSGRQFSNSRSEMNVSTLELGDSALYLCASSFKDSHVYEQYFGPGTRLTVT.

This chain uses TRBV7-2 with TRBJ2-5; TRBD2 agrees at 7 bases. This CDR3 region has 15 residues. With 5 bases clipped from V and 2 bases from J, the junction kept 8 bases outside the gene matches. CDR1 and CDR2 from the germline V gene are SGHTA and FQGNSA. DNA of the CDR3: TGTGCCAGCAGCGGACCTCTAGCGGTTCAAGAGACCCAGTACTTC. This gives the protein CASSGPLAVQETQYF.

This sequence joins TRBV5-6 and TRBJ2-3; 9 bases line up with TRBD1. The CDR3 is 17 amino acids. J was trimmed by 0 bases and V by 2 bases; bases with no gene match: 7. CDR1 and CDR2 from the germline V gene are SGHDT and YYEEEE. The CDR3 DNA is TGTGCCAGCAGCTTACTGGGGACAGGGACTAGCACAGATACGCAGTATTTT. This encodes CASSLLGTGTSTDTQYF.

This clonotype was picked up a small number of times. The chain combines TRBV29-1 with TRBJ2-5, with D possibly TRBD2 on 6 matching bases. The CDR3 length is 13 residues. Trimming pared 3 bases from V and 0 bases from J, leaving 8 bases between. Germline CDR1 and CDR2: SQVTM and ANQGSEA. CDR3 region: CSVDGDYQETQYF. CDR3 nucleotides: TGCAGCGTTGACGGGGACTACCAAGAGACCCAGTACTTC.

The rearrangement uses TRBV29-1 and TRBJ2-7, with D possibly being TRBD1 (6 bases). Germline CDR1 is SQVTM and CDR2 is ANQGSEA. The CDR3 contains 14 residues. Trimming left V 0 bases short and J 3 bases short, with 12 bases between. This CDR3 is CSVEDQSQGYEQYF. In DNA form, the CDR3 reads TGCAGCGTTGAAGATCAGTCACAGGGCTACGAGCAGTACTTC.